Shown below are 25 T cell receptor beta chains from a single sample sequenced in a study of breast tumors, draining lymph nodes, adjacent tissues. Each CDR3 protein gets one entry after TCRdb re-called the multiplex PCR reads with MiXCR. The sample has 200,000 or so distinct CDR3 sequences; approximately 31% are singletons. Samples came from axillary lymph nodes draining the breast cancer. The sample was axillary lymph node tissue. The receptor set was obtained from a female donor with breast cancer. Some clones in this sample may be carry-over from other donors' samples.

In its sample, this clonotype was seen once. This may come from a read error, since a much larger clone is one base off. The genes are TRBV12-3 or TRBV12-4 and TRBJ2-7, with D hard to call. The CDR3 covers 13 residues. V lost 3 bases to trimming and J lost 7 bases, with 13 bases between them. The CDR3 is CASSFHPFEEQYF. In DNA, the CDR3 is TGTGCCAGCAGTTTCCACCCCTTCGAAGAGCAGTACTTC.

This clonotype was counted a single time. This sequence may be a read error, since a much larger clone differs from it by one base. The chain is built from TRBV5-1 and TRBJ2-5; the match to TRBD2 covers 8 bases. The ends lost 2 bases at V and 4 bases at J; junction bases unmatched: 4. CDR1 and CDR2 (germline): SGHRS, YFSETQ. The CDR3 consists of 14 residues. The CDR3 reads CASSFVLAGETQYF. For the CDR3, the DNA is TGCGCCAGCAGCTTTGTGCTAGCGGGAGAGACCCAGTACTTC.

This clonotype was found many times. V gene TRBV11-2 combines with J gene TRBJ2-3; maybe TRBD2 (5 bases). V was pared by 1 base and J by 1 base, with 9 bases between. Germline V gene lookup returns CDR1 SGHAT and CDR2 FQNNGV. CDR3 size: 15 residues. The CDR3 DNA follows: TGTGCCAGCAGCTTAGGACTAAGGGGCACAGATACGCAGTATTTT. Residues: CASSLGLRGTDTQYF.

The table lists this clonotype with many counts. One end of the junction fails to match germline, which may point to a read error. The chain links TRBV2 to TRBJ2-5, with D possibly TRBD1 on 6 matching bases. Germline loops: CDR1 SNHLY, CDR2 FYNNEI. The CDR3 is made up of 14 amino acids. The DNA of the CDR3 is TGTGCCAGCAATGAACAGGGTTTACAAGAGACCCAGTACTTC. Translated, it gives CASNEQGLQETQYF.

This clonotype was found many times. A much bigger clone sits one base away, suggesting this may be a read error. The J gene is TRBJ2-7, the V gene TRBV28; TRBD2 matches at 7 bases. The trim removed 6 bases at V and 4 bases at J, leaving 6 bases unmatched. The CDR3 covers 13 residues. Germline lookup yields CDR1 MDHEN and CDR2 SYDVKM. CDR3 region: CASSPPGGYEQYF. In DNA form, the CDR3 reads TGTGCCAGCAGCCCCCCGGGGGGATACGAGCAGTACTTC.

This clonotype was recorded at least ten times. This chain uses TRBV11-2 with TRBJ2-5; the D gene is possibly TRBD2 (6 bases). Deletions cut 5 bases from V and 4 bases from J, with 17 bases between. The CDR3 covers 15 residues. Germline CDR1 is SGHAT and CDR2 is FQNNGV. CDR3 loop: CASSPDGTWGETQYF. The CDR3 nucleotides read TGTGCCAGCAGCCCTGATGGGACTTGGGGAGAGACCCAGTACTTC.

This clonotype was observed many times. The chain has TRBV20-1 and TRBJ2-7; the match to TRBD1 covers 9 bases. This CDR3 has 14 amino acids. After removal of 0 bases from V and 4 bases from J, the junction contained 4 bases not matched to a gene. Germline values: CDR1 DFQATT, CDR2 SNEGSKA (reference sequence). In nucleotides, the CDR3 is TGCAGTGCTAGAGATCTGGGGACAGGGTACGAGCAGTACTTC. Its translation is CSARDLGTGYEQYF.

The rearrangement joins TRBV10-3 to TRBJ1-3; D not resolved. Germline CDR1 reads ENHRY; CDR2 reads SYGVKD. The CDR3 totals 14 residues. Trimming left V 3 bases short and J 0 bases short, with 6 bases between. CDR3 nucleotides: TGTGCCATCAGTGACAGCAGCTCTGGAAACACCATATATTTT. This codes for CAISDSSSGNTIYF.

V is TRBV20-1 and J is TRBJ2-7; 8 bases map to TRBD2. The V gene's germline CDR1 is DFQATT and CDR2 SNEGSKA (reference sequence). J gave up 5 bases and V 3 bases, and 3 bases lay outside the gene matches. The CDR3 length is 12 residues. In DNA form, the CDR3 reads TGCAGTGCTAGCGGGGGGGCCGACGAGCAGTACTTC. It encodes CSASGGADEQYF.

V usage is TRBV4-1 and J usage is TRBJ1-2, with D uncertain. Germline loops: CDR1 MGHRA, CDR2 YSYEKL. Deletions cut 3 bases from V and 1 base from J, with 12 bases between. CDR3 size: 15 residues. This chain's CDR3 is CASSHGGSGNYGYTF. In nucleotides, the CDR3 is TGCGCCAGCAGCCACGGTGGAAGTGGTAACTATGGCTACACCTTC.

As concerns this clonotype: Here the CDR3 omits its conserved ending phenylalanine or tryptophan, so a read error is the likely source. This chain uses TRBV7-9 with TRBJ1-1; TRBD1 matches at 10 bases. This CDR3 comprises 15 residues. Trimming removed 5 bases from V and 3 bases from J; junction bases left unmatched: 6. The germline gives CDR1 SEHNR, CDR2 FQNEAQ (reference sequence). CDR3 DNA: TGTGCCAGCAGCCACTGGGACAGGGGATACACTGAAGCTTTCTCT. It translates to CASSHWDRGYTEAFS.

This clonotype came up many times. The chain uses TRBV5-1 and TRBJ2-7, with 8 bases matching TRBD2. The junction had 4 bases not matched to a gene; V was cut back by 0 bases and J by 2 bases. The CDR3 has 15 amino acids. Looked up from germline, CDR1 is SGHRS and CDR2 is YFSETQ. The CDR3, as DNA: TGCGCCAGCAGCTTGGCGGCGGGGGGCCCCTACGAGCAGTACTTC. Translated, it gives CASSLAAGGPYEQYF.

This clonotype was seen many times. CDR3 sequence: CASSVEQQETQYF. The CDR3 nucleotides read TGTGCCAGCAGTGTGGAACAGCAAGAGACCCAGTACTTC. This chain joins TRBV2 and TRBJ2-5; no clear D gene. This CDR3 comprises 13 residues. From germline, CDR1 is SNHLY and CDR2 FYNNEI. Trimming removed 4 bases at V and 2 bases at J, with 8 bases between.

This clonotype was observed a handful of times. The junction does not match germline at one end; this may be a read error. This chain uses TRBV5-1 with TRBJ2-7, with D perhaps TRBD1 (5 bases). The CDR3 covers 13 residues. CDR1 and CDR2 from the germline V gene are SGHRS and YFSETQ. CDR3 in DNA: TGCGCCAGCAGCTTAGGCAGGGCCTACGACCAGTACTTC. Amino acids: CASSLGRAYDQYF.

This clonotype was observed at least ten times. This rearrangement joins TRBV20-1 to TRBJ2-7; TRBD2 is a possible D gene (8 bases). The CDR3 sequence is 17 residues long. Germline V gives CDR1 DFQATT, CDR2 SNEGSKA (reference sequence). The ends were cut back, 4 bases at V and 5 bases at J, with 27 bases in the middle. The CDR3 reads CSANLDRSLAGRDEQYF. The CDR3 DNA reads as TGCAGTGCTAACTTGGACAGGTCCCTTGCCGGGAGGGACGAGCAGTACTTC.

The J gene is TRBJ1-4, the V gene TRBV15; D may be TRBD1 (6 bases). CDR3 size: 15 residues. With 1 base removed from V and 2 bases from J, the gap between germline ends came to 8 bases. The germline gives CDR1 LNHNV, CDR2 YYDKDF (reference sequence). The CDR3 DNA sequence: TGTGCCACCAGCAGAGGGGGGGCGACTAATGAAAAACTGTTTTTT. Translating gives CATSRGGATNEKLFF.

Ten or more counts support this clonotype. The chain has TRBV4-3 and TRBJ2-3; 10 bases are shared with TRBD2. The CDR3 spans 15 residues. Unmatched junction bases numbered 8, after V lost 5 bases and J lost 6 bases. Germline CDR1 is LGHNA and CDR2 is YSLEER. CDR3 amino acids: CASSVIAGGGDTQYF. The CDR3 coding sequence is TGCGCCAGCAGCGTGATAGCGGGAGGCGGGGATACGCAGTATTTT.

This clonotype was recorded many times. The chain has TRBV11-2 and TRBJ2-3, with no clear D. CDR3 length equals 12 residues. The V end lost 5 bases, the J end lost 7 bases, and 10 bases lay between the germline ends. The germline V gene encodes CDR1 SGHAT and CDR2 FQNNGV. The CDR3 region has the DNA TGTGCCAGCAGCACAACTCTTTATACGCAGTATTTT. Encoded protein: CASSTTLYTQYF.

This clonotype showed up many times. The chain employs TRBV30 and TRBJ2-2; D may correspond to TRBD1 or TRBD2 (6 bases each). Trimming removed 2 bases from V and 6 bases from J, with 10 bases in between. The CDR3 has 13 residues. Per the germline V gene, CDR1 is GTSNPN and CDR2 is SVGIG (reference sequence). CDR3 loop: CAWSRGGSGELFF. CDR3 sequence (DNA): TGTGCCTGGAGTCGAGGGGGGTCCGGGGAGCTGTTTTTT.

This clonotype was observed at least ten times. J is TRBJ2-3 and V is TRBV2; 12 nucleotides line up with TRBD2. Per the germline V gene, CDR1 is SNHLY and CDR2 is FYNNEI. This CDR3 is 17 amino acids long. V dropped 4 bases and J dropped 2; count of bases not matched to a gene: 7. CDR3 sequence reads: CASSARLAGDFTDTQYF. In DNA form, the CDR3 reads TGTGCCAGCAGTGCCCGACTAGCGGGAGATTTCACAGATACGCAGTATTTT.

This clonotype was picked up many times. The J gene is TRBJ2-2, the V gene TRBV14; 8 positions agree with TRBD1. CDR3 length: 22 amino acids. The junction had 24 bases not matched to a gene; V was cut back by 4 bases and J by 2 bases. Germline CDR1 and CDR2: SGHDN and FVKESK. The CDR3 here is CASSPLTPWGQAVTANTGELFF. The CDR3 region has the DNA TGTGCCAGCAGCCCTCTGACACCCTGGGGACAGGCGGTGACCGCCAACACCGGGGAGCTGTTTTTT.

This clonotype was seen at least ten times. The gene calls are TRBV2 and TRBJ2-1; no clear D. The V end was cut by 9 bases, the J end by 8 bases, with 20 bases between. The CDR3 loop spans 14 amino acids. Germline V gene data show CDR1 as SNHLY and CDR2 as FYNNEI. CDR3 amino acids: CASYLGLVSHEQFF. DNA of the CDR3: TGTGCCAGTTACTTAGGGCTAGTGAGCCATGAGCAGTTCTTC.

This clonotype was seen many times. The chain carries TRBV20-1 and TRBJ1-4; D perhaps matches TRBD1 (6 bases). Germline-derived CDR1 and CDR2 are DFQATT and SNEGSKA (reference sequence). CDR3 length equals 14 residues. V was pared by 4 bases and J by 0 bases, with 9 bases between. The CDR3 DNA sequence: TGCAGTGCTACAGGGGTGTCAACTAATGAAAAACTGTTTTTT. This encodes CSATGVSTNEKLFF.

Ten or more counts support this clonotype. The chain has TRBV10-3 and TRBJ1-2; TRBD1 matches at 10 bases. J lost 2 bases, V lost 6 bases, and 0 bases had no gene match. The V gene's germline CDR1 is ENHRY and CDR2 SYGVKD. The CDR3 runs 13 residues. CDR3 region: CAIRDRGNYGYTF. DNA of the CDR3: TGTGCCATCAGGGACAGGGGGAACTATGGCTACACCTTC.

In its sample, this clonotype was seen many times. This chain uses TRBV3-1 with TRBJ1-2, with D perhaps TRBD1 (5 bases). The germline V gene has CDR1 LGHDT and CDR2 YNNKEL (reference sequence). V was shortened by 3 bases and J by 7 bases, with 9 bases between the two germline ends. There are 12 residues in the CDR3. The CDR3: CASSHPGSGYTF. In DNA form, the CDR3 reads TGTGCCAGCAGCCATCCAGGGTCTGGCTACACCTTC.